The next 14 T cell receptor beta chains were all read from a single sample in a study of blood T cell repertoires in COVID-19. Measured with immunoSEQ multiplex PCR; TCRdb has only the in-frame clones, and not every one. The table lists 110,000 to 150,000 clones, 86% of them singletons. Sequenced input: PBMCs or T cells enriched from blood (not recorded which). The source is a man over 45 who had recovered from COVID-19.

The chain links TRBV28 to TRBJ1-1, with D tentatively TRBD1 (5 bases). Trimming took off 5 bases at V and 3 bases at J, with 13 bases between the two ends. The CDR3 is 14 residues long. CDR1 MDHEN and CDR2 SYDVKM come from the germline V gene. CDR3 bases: TGTGCCAGCAGTACCTTCACAGGCTACACTGAAGCTTTCTTT. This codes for CASSTFTGYTEAFF.

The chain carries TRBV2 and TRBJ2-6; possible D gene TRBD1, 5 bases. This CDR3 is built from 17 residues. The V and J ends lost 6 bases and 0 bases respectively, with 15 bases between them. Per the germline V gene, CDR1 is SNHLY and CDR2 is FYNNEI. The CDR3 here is CASRVEGVSSGANVLTF. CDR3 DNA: TGTGCCAGCAGGGTTGAAGGGGTGAGCTCTGGGGCCAACGTCCTGACTTTC.

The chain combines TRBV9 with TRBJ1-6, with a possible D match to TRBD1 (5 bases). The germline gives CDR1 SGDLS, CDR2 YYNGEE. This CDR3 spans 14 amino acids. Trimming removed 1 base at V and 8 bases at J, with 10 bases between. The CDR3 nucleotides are TGTGCCAGCAGCGTATTGGGGCTTGATTCACCCCTCCACTTT. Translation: CASSVLGLDSPLHF. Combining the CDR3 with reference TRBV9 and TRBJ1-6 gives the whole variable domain DSGVTQTPKHLITATGQRVTLRCSPRSGDLSVYWYQQSLDQGLQFLIQYYNGEERAKGNILERFSAQQFPDLHSELNLSSLELGDSALYFCASSVLGLDSPLHFGNGTRLTVT.

The CDR3: CASSETHDGEAFF. For the CDR3, the DNA is TGTGCCAGCAGTGAGACTCATGACGGTGAAGCTTTCTTT. The V call is TRBV28, the J call TRBJ1-1; D is unclear. CDR1 and CDR2 from the germline V gene are MDHEN and SYDVKM. The CDR3 sequence is 13 residues long. V shed 5 bases and J shed 7 bases, with 14 bases lying between them.

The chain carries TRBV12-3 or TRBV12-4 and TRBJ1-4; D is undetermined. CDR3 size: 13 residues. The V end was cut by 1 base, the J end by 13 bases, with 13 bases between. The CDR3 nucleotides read TGTGCCAGCAGTTTAGGGTGGACGGGAAGACTGTTTTTT. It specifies CASSLGWTGRLFF.

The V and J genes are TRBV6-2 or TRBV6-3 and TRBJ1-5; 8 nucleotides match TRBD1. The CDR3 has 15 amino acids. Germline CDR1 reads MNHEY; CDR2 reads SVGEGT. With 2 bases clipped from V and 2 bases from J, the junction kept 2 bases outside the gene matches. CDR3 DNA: TGTGCCAGCAGTTACCCGACAGGGGGCAATCAGCCCCAGCATTTT. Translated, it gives CASSYPTGGNQPQHF.

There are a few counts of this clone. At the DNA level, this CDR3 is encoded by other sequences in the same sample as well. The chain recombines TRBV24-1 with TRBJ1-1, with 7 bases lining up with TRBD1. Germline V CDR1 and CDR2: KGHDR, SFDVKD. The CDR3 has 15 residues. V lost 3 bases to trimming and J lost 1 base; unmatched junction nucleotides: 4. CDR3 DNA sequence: TGTGCCACCAGTGATCCAAGGACAGGGAACACTGAAGCTTTCTTT. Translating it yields CATSDPRTGNTEAFF.

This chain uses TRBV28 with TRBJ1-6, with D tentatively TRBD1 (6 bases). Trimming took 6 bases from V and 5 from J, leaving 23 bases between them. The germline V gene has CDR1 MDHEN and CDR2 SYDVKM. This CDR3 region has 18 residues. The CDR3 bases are TGTGCCAGCAGACCCCTCCGCCTCCGGGACAACAATAATTCACCCCTCCACTTT. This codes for CASRPLRLRDNNNSPLHF. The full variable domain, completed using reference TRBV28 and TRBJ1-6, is DVKVTQSSRYLVKRTGEKVFLECVQDMDHENMFWYRQDPGLGLRLIYFSYDVKMKEKGDIPEGYSVSREKKERFSLILESASTNQTSMYLCASRPLRLRDNNNSPLHFGNGTRLTVT.

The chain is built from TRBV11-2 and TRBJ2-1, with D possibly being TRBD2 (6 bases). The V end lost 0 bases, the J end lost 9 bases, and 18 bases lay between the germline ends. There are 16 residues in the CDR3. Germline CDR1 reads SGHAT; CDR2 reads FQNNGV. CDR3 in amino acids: CASSLDRASVPPEQFF. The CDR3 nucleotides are TGTGCCAGCAGCTTAGATCGGGCTAGCGTCCCTCCTGAGCAGTTCTTC. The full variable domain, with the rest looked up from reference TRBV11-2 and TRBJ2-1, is EAGVAQSPRYKIIEKRQSVAFWCNPISGHATLYWYQQILGQGPKLLIQFQNNGVVDDSQLPKDRFSAERLKGVDSTLKIQPAKLEDSAVYLCASSLDRASVPPEQFFGPGTRLTVL.

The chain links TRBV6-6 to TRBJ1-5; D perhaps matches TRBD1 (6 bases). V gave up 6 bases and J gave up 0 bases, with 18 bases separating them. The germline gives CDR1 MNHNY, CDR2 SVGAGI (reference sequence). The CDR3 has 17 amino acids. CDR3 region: CASSRKKWTDSNQPQHF. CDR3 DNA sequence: TGTGCCAGCAGCCGAAAAAAATGGACAGATAGCAATCAGCCCCAGCATTTT.

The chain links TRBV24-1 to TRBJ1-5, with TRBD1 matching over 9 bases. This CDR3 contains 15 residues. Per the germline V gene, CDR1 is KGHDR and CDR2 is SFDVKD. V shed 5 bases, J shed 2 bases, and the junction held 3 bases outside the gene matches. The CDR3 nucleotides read TGTGCCACCAGTGCCCGGACAGGGGGCAATCAGCCCCAGCATTTT. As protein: CATSARTGGNQPQHF.

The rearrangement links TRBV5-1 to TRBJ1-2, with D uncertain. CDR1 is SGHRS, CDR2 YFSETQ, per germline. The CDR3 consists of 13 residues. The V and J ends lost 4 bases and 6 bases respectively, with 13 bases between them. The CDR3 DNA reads TGCGCCAGCAGCGTCAGAGAAGCGGATGGCTACACCTTC. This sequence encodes CASSVREADGYTF.

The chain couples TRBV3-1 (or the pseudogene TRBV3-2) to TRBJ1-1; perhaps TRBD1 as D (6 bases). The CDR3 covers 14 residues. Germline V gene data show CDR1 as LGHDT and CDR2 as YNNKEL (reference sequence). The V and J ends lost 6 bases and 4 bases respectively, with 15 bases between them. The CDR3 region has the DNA TGTGCCAGCAGGACTATAACAGGGAGCACTGAAGCTTTCTTT. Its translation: CASRTITGSTEAFF.

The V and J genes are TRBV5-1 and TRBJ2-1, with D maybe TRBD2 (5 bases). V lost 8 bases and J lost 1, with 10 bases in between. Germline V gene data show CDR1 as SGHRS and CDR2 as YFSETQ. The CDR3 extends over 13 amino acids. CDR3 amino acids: CASRTLSYNEQFF. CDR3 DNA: TGCGCCAGTCGGACTTTATCCTACAATGAGCAGTTCTTC.